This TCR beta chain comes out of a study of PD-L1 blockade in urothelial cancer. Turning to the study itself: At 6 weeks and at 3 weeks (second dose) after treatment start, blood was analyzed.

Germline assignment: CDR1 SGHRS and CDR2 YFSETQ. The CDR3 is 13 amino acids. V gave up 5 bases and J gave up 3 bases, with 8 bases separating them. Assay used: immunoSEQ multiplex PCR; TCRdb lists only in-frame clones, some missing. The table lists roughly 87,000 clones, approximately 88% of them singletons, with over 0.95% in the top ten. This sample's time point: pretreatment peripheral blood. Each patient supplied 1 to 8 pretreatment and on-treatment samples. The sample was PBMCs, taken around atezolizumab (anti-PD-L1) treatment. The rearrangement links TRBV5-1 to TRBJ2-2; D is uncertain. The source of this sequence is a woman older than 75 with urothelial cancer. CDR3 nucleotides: TGCGCCAGCAGGGCGGCAGACACCGGGGAGCTGTTTTTT. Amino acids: CASRAADTGELFF.